Each of the 8 T cell receptor beta chains below was sequenced from the same sample in a study of cytomegalovirus exposure and HLA in healthy donors. 13 Jbeta primers and 60 Vbeta primers were used for the PCR. This table comes from immunoSEQ multiplex PCR, and its TCRdb copy is limited to in-frame clones, with some not included. Its table records over 75,000 clones. Sample: PBMCs. Source of these receptors: a girl between 5 and 17 years old in good health and CMV-seropositive.

This chain connects TRBV5-1 to TRBJ1-1; no clear D gene. Germline CDR1 reads SGHRS; CDR2 reads YFSETQ. The length of the CDR3 is 16 residues. The germline V and J ends were trimmed by 2 bases and 1 base, with 15 bases remaining between them. The CDR3 loop is CASSLGLQVENTEAFF. CDR3 nucleotides: TGCGCCAGCAGCTTAGGTCTGCAGGTTGAGAACACTGAAGCTTTCTTT.

The chain carries TRBV14 and TRBJ2-7, with D tentatively TRBD2 (5 bases). From germline, CDR1 is SGHDN and CDR2 FVKESK. Deletions cut 0 bases from V and 4 bases from J, with 19 bases between. The CDR3 is 17 residues long. The CDR3 loop reads CASSQDSLRYRGYEQYF. The DNA of the CDR3 is TGTGCCAGCAGCCAAGATTCCCTCAGGTACCGGGGATACGAGCAGTACTTC.

The genes are TRBV5-6 and TRBJ1-2; a possible D gene is TRBD1 (5 bases). V was trimmed by 6 bases and J by 3 bases, leaving 24 bases between them. In germline, CDR1 is SGHDT, CDR2 YYEEEE. CDR3 size: 17 residues. This chain's CDR3 is CASNPGGGVGKYYGYTF. CDR3 in DNA: TGTGCCAGCAATCCTGGCGGGGGGGTAGGAAAGTACTATGGCTACACCTTC. Filled out from reference TRBV5-6 and TRBJ1-2, the complete variable domain reads DAGVTQSPTHLIKTRGQQVTLRCSPKSGHDTVSWYQQALGQGPQFIFQYYEEEERQRGNFPDRFSGHQFPNYSSELNVNALLLGDSALYLCASNPGGGVGKYYGYTFGSGTRLTVV.

The rearrangement joins TRBV15 to TRBJ2-5, with 8 bases identical to TRBD2. The CDR3 runs 17 residues. Per the germline V gene, CDR1 is LNHNV and CDR2 is YYDKDF (reference sequence). V trimming: 6 bases; J trimming: 5 bases; junction bases outside the gene matches: 17. The CDR3 protein is CATREEKAGARGETQYF. The CDR3 DNA reads TGTGCCACCAGGGAGGAAAAAGCGGGGGCTCGCGGGGAGACCCAGTACTTC.

The V call is TRBV6-6, the J call TRBJ1-1; 8 nucleotides match TRBD1. V lost 6 bases and J lost 1; bases outside the gene matches: 4. The CDR3 length is 14 residues. CDR1 is MNHNY, CDR2 SVGAGI, per germline (reference sequence). CDR3 nucleotide sequence: TGTGCCAGCAGAACAGGGGGAGGGAACACTGAAGCTTTCTTT. Amino acid sequence: CASRTGGGNTEAFF.

J is TRBJ1-1 and V is TRBV13; D call uncertain. Per the germline V gene, CDR1 is PRHDT and CDR2 is FYEKMQ (reference sequence). The CDR3 has 16 residues. Trimming removed 1 base from V and 0 bases from J, with 12 bases in between. The CDR3 DNA reads TGTGCCAGCAGCTTAGTGTTACGAGGATTGAACACTGAAGCTTTCTTT. This translates into CASSLVLRGLNTEAFF.

The chain combines TRBV5-1 with TRBJ1-6; possibly TRBD1 for D (6 bases). The germline CDR1 and CDR2 sequences are SGHRS and YFSETQ. The CDR3 has 14 residues. Trimming shortened V by 5 bases and J by 8 bases, and 14 bases separated the two germline ends. CDR3 DNA sequence: TGCGCCAGCAGGACCGGGACAATTGATTCACCCCTCCACTTT. It yields the protein CASRTGTIDSPLHF.

The J gene is TRBJ1-2, the V gene TRBV5-1; 7 positions match TRBD1. This CDR3 has 14 residues. V was pared by 0 bases and J by 5 bases, with 4 bases of the junction left unmatched. Germline lookup yields CDR1 SGHRS and CDR2 YFSETQ. The CDR3 sequence: CASSLEGQTYGYTF. In DNA, the CDR3 is TGCGCCAGCAGCTTGGAGGGACAGACTTATGGCTACACCTTC.